These 17 T cell receptor beta chains came from one sample sequenced in a study of chemoradiotherapy in HPV16-positive cancers. TCRdb keeps only in-frame clones here, not all; method: immunoSEQ multiplex PCR. The table includes 40,000 to 65,000 clones, about nine tenths detected once. The input for sequencing was blood, taken from a patient who underwent chemoradiotherapy. The receptors here all came from a human donor with HPV-associated anogenital cancer.

This chain connects TRBV2 to TRBJ1-1; TRBD1 might be the D (5 bases). Trimming left V 3 bases short and J 6 bases short, with 11 bases between. The CDR3 runs 13 residues. Germline loops: CDR1 SNHLY, CDR2 FYNNEI. The CDR3 DNA is TGTGCCAGCAGTGAGAGAAGGGGTTCTGAAGCTTTCTTT. This encodes CASSERRGSEAFF.

The rearrangement uses TRBV10-3 and TRBJ2-1; 12 positions match TRBD2. The CDR3 is 15 residues long. Unmatched junction bases numbered 5, after V lost 5 bases and J lost 6 bases. CDR1 and CDR2 (germline): ENHRY, SYGVKD. The chain's CDR3 is CAISLAGGPGNEQFF. The CDR3 DNA sequence: TGTGCCATCAGTCTAGCGGGGGGGCCCGGCAATGAGCAGTTCTTC.

This rearrangement joins TRBV30 to TRBJ2-3; 10 bases match TRBD2. With 8 bases clipped from V and 0 bases from J, the junction kept 2 bases outside the gene matches. CDR1 GTSNPN and CDR2 SVGIG come from the germline V gene (reference sequence). The CDR3 consists of 13 residues. Here the CDR3 reads CAATSGSTDTQYF. DNA for the CDR3: TGTGCCGCGACTAGCGGGAGCACAGATACGCAGTATTTT.

The chain combines TRBV5-1 with TRBJ1-1; D possibly corresponds to TRBD1 (5 bases). Germline CDR1 and CDR2: SGHRS and YFSETQ. There are 12 residues in the CDR3. Trimming stripped 4 bases from V and 7 bases from J, with 11 bases between. The CDR3 here is CASSPDRREAFF. CDR3 DNA: TGCGCCAGCAGCCCCGACAGACGTGAAGCTTTCTTT.

This clone was recorded once. The chain joins TRBV5-6 to TRBJ1-5; D gene uncertain. With 2 bases removed from V and 0 bases from J, the gap between germline ends came to 12 bases. This CDR3 is built from 16 residues. Germline V lookup: CDR1 SGHDT, CDR2 YYEEEE. CDR3 nucleotides: TGTGCCAGCAGCTTTCGGCCAGGTGATAGCAATCAGCCCCAGCATTTT. Protein: CASSFRPGDSNQPQHF.

J is TRBJ2-3 and V is TRBV6-6, with 7 positions matching TRBD1. Germline values: CDR1 MNHNY, CDR2 SVGAGI (reference sequence). The length of the CDR3 is 16 residues. J gave up 3 bases and V 6 bases, and 12 bases lay outside the gene matches. CDR3 amino acids: CASRTIQGVWTDTQYF. The CDR3 nucleotides are TGTGCCAGCAGGACCATCCAGGGGGTTTGGACAGATACGCAGTATTTT.

The chain couples TRBV10-1 to TRBJ2-6; 11 bases line up with TRBD2. CDR1 WNHNN and CDR2 SYGVQD come from the germline V gene (reference sequence). The V segment lost 4 bases and the J segment 0 bases; nucleotides outside the gene matches: 5. CDR3 length: 18 residues. The CDR3: CASSVETSGSSGANVLTF. CDR3 nucleotides: TGCGCCAGCAGTGTTGAAACTAGCGGGAGCTCTGGGGCCAACGTCCTGACTTTC.

The genes are TRBV5-4 and TRBJ2-3, with D perhaps matching TRBD1 (5 bases). V was cut by 2 bases and J by 7 bases, with 14 bases left in between. The CDR3 is made up of 14 amino acids. The germline V gene has CDR1 SGHNT and CDR2 YYREEE (reference sequence). CDR3 nucleotide sequence: TGTGCCAGCAGCTTCAGGGAAGGTATGAATACGCAGTATTTT. It yields the protein CASSFREGMNTQYF.

This clone was counted once. The chain joins TRBV9 to TRBJ1-6; D unresolved. CDR3 length: 16 amino acids. Per germline, CDR1 SGDLS and CDR2 YYNGEE. V was trimmed by 0 bases and J by 0 bases, leaving 7 bases between them. CDR3 sequence: CASSVGQSSYNSPLHF. The DNA for the CDR3 is TGTGCCAGCAGCGTAGGGCAGAGCTCCTATAATTCACCCCTCCACTTT.

The chain carries TRBV7-9 and TRBJ2-3, with D possibly matching TRBD2 (6 bases). The V gene lost 11 bases and the J gene lost 6 bases, with 9 bases spanning the gap. This CDR3 spans 10 amino acids. Looked up from germline, CDR1 is SEHNR and CDR2 is FQNEAQ (reference sequence). CDR3 protein: CASRGDTQYF. Written as DNA, the CDR3 is TGTGCCTCCCGGGGGGATACGCAGTATTTT.

The J gene is TRBJ2-7, the V gene TRBV20-1, with a tentative D call TRBD1 (5 bases). CDR1 and CDR2 (germline): DFQATT, SNEGSKA (reference sequence). The CDR3 extends over 11 amino acids. Trimming left V 6 bases short and J 11 bases short, with 17 bases between. The chain's CDR3 is CSAQTDIGEYF. CDR3 in DNA: TGCAGTGCACAGACAGATATCGGAGAGTACTTC.

The rearrangement uses TRBV6-5 and TRBJ1-2; tentative D call: TRBD1 (5 bases). V was cut by 2 bases and J by 4 bases, with 14 bases left in between. Germline V gene lookup returns CDR1 MNHEY and CDR2 SVGAGI. The CDR3 has 15 residues. The CDR3 sequence: CASSYPPPGAYGYTF. The CDR3 DNA sequence: TGTGCCAGCAGTTACCCACCCCCCGGGGCCTATGGCTACACCTTC.

This clone is a singleton in its sample. CDR3 sequence (DNA): TGTGCCAGCAGCATCGAGTTAGGCCGGGAGCTGTTTTTT. Protein product: CASSIELGRELFF. This chain uses TRBV11-3 with TRBJ2-2; D is unresolved. The CDR3 runs to 13 residues. CDR1 and CDR2 from the germline V gene are SGHNT and YENEEA. Trimming took off 5 bases at V and 9 bases at J, with 13 bases between the two ends.

This chain connects TRBV5-6 to TRBJ2-7; TRBD2 aligns across 12 bases. The ends lost 4 bases at V and 3 bases at J; junction bases unmatched: 5. The germline V gene has CDR1 SGHDT and CDR2 YYEEEE. The CDR3 consists of 15 residues. CDR3 sequence (DNA): TGTGCCAGCAGCACTCTAGCGGGAGGGTTCTACGAGCAGTACTTC. Its protein is CASSTLAGGFYEQYF.

This chain joins TRBV4-3 and TRBJ1-2, with D possibly being TRBD1 (5 bases). V lost 2 bases and J lost 3, with 28 bases in between. Germline lookup yields CDR1 LGHNA and CDR2 YSLEER. CDR3 length: 20 amino acids. The CDR3 loop reads CASSQYPSTGTLNSYYGYTF. Here the CDR3 DNA reads TGCGCCAGCAGCCAATACCCCTCAACCGGGACTTTAAATTCGTACTATGGCTACACCTTC.

This rearrangement joins TRBV18 to TRBJ2-5, with D uncertain. Trimming left V 3 bases short and J 5 bases short, with 7 bases between. Germline V gene sequence: CDR1 KGHSH, CDR2 LQKENI. The CDR3 sequence is 12 residues long. The CDR3 here is CASSPFGETQYF. Here the CDR3 DNA reads TGTGCCAGCTCACCGTTTGGGGAGACCCAGTACTTC.

The rearrangement links TRBV4-1 to TRBJ2-2; no firm D call. The germline CDR1 and CDR2 sequences are MGHRA and YSYEKL. Trimming left V 0 bases short and J 5 bases short, with 1 base between. This CDR3 contains 12 residues. CDR3 coding DNA: TGCGCCAGCAGCCAAGAAACCGGGGAGCTGTTTTTT. Its protein is CASSQETGELFF.